These T cell receptor beta chains were read from a single sample in a study of cytomegalovirus exposure and HLA in healthy donors. Data came from immunoSEQ multiplex PCR; TCRdb stores just in-frame clones and leaves some out. The sample shows some 290,000 clones, approximately 86% of them seen only once. Sequencing was carried out using PBMCs. The receptors here all came from a man under 40 in good health and CMV-seronegative. Each CDR3 is given with its conserved first and last residue. Fields, in order: D gene, clone size, J gene, CDR3 length, V gene, CDR3 DNA, CDR3 protein. D genes are given only for firm matches. Size values are once, few and many counts, or a class for expanded clones, and some rows have none.

>.|.|TRBJ2-3|18|TRBV7-8
TGTGCCAGCAGCTTTCTCGGGCTTCCAGGGATAAGCGCAGATACGCAGTATTTT
CASSFLGLPGISADTQYF
>.|.|TRBJ2-7|14|TRBV15
TGTGCCACCAGCATAACCGGGTCGTCGTACGAGCAGTACTTC
CATSITGSSYEQYF
>.|.|TRBJ2-2|18|TRBV9
TGTGCCAGCAGCGTAGGAGTTTGGGGGCTTGCGAACACCGGGGAGCTGTTTTTT
CASSVGVWGLANTGELFF
>TRBD1|.|TRBJ2-1|16|TRBV7-8
TGTGCCAGCAGCTTCTGGACAGGGATTAGTCACAATGAGCAGTTCTTC
CASSFWTGISHNEQFF
>TRBD1|.|TRBJ1-2|15|TRBV16
TGTGCCAGCAGCCACGGGACAGCATCTAACTATGGCTACACCTTC
CASSHGTASNYGYTF
>.|.|TRBJ1-4|15|TRBV4-1
TGCGCCAGCAGCCAAGTTACAGGGTCCGCGGAGAAACTGTTTTTT
CASSQVTGSAEKLFF
>TRBD1|once|TRBJ1-1|17|TRBV5-1
TGCGCCAGCAGCTTGGAGGGCCGGGGACAGCTGAACACTGAAGCTTTCTTT
CASSLEGRGQLNTEAFF
>TRBD1|.|TRBJ1-1|15|TRBV5-1
TGCGCCAGCAGCTTGGTTGGGACAGGGGCTACTGAAGCTTTCTTT
CASSLVGTGATEAFF
>.|once|TRBJ2-7|16|TRBV27
TGTGCCAGCATCCCCCCCAGGGTTGTTAGGTCCTACGAGCAGTACTTC
CASIPPRVVRSYEQYF
>TRBD1|.|TRBJ2-5|15|TRBV10-2
TGCGCCAGCAGTGAGGGGGACAGGGAGGAGTGGTCCCAGTACTTC
CASSEGDREEWSQYF
>.|.|TRBJ2-5|11|TRBV20-1
TGCAGTGCCCAGGGCGTGAAGACCCAGTACTTC
CSAQGVKTQYF
>TRBD1|.|TRBJ2-7|14|TRBV6-5
TGTGCCAGCGGACTGAAGGGGGCTAGGAACGAGCAGTACTTC
CASGLKGARNEQYF
>.|.|TRBJ1-2|11|TRBV7-9
TGTGCCAGCAGCGCACAGGGCTCCCCCCCCTTC
CASSAQGSPPF
>.|.|TRBJ2-7|12|TRBV29-1
TGCAGCGTTGAAGATCGCTCCCGGGAGCAGTACTTC
CSVEDRSREQYF
>.|.|TRBJ1-1|16|TRBV10-1
TGCGCCAGCAGTGACGGAAGAGTCGGGTTGTACACTGAAGCTTTCTTT
CASSDGRVGLYTEAFF
>.|.|TRBJ1-1|13|TRBV19
TGTGCCAGTAGTCGATCGCTTGACAAAGAAGCTTTCTTT
CASSRSLDKEAFF
>TRBD1|.|TRBJ1-2|16|TRBV15
TGTGCCACCAGCAGCCGGGACAGGGGGCACTTTGATGGCTACACCTTC
CATSSRDRGHFDGYTF
>TRBD1|.|TRBJ2-1|17|TRBV4-1
TGCGCCAGCAGCCAACGCCTTACAGGGGGCGCCTACAATGAGCAGTTCTTC
CASSQRLTGGAYNEQFF
>TRBD1|.|TRBJ2-3|16|TRBV5-6
TGTGCCAGCAGCCCCCCACCGGGACAGGGGTCAGATACGCAGTATTTT
CASSPPPGQGSDTQYF
>.|.|TRBJ2-7|11|TRBV11-1
TGTGCCAGCAGCCAATCCTACGAGCAGTACTTC
CASSQSYEQYF
>.|once|TRBJ1-1|15|TRBV5-1
TGCGCCAGCAGCTTCAACCCCGTAGCTAACACTGAAGCTTTCTTT
CASSFNPVANTEAFF
>.|.|TRBJ1-5|14|TRBV19
TGTGCCAGTAGTTCGAGAGATAGCAATCAGCCCCAGCATTTT
CASSSRDSNQPQHF